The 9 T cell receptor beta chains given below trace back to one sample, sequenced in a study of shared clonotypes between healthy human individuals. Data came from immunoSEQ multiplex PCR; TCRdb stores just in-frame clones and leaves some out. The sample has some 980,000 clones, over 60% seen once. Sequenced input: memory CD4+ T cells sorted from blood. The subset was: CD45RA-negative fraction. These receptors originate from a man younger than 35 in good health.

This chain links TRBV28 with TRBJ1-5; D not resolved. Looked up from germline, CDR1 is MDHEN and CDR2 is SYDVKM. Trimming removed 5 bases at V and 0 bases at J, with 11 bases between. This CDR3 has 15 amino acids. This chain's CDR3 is CASSPSVNSNQPQHF. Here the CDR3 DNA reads TGTGCCAGCAGTCCGTCGGTGAATAGCAATCAGCCCCAGCATTTT. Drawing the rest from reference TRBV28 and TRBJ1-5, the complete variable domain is DVKVTQSSRYLVKRTGEKVFLECVQDMDHENMFWYRQDPGLGLRLIYFSYDVKMKEKGDIPEGYSVSREKKERFSLILESASTNQTSMYLCASSPSVNSNQPQHFGDGTRLSIL.

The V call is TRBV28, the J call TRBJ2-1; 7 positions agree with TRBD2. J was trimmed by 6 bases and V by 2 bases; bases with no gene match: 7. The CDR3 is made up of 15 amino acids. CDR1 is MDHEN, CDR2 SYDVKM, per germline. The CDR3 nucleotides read TGTGCCAGCAGTTTAGGTGGGAGGGGAGGCAATGAGCAGTTCTTC. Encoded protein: CASSLGGRGGNEQFF.

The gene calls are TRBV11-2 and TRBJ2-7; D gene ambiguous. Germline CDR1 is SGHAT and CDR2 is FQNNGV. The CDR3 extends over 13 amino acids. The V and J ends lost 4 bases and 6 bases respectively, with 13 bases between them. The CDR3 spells CASSSSTSGEQYF. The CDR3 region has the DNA TGTGCCAGCAGCTCCTCTACGTCCGGCGAGCAGTACTTC.

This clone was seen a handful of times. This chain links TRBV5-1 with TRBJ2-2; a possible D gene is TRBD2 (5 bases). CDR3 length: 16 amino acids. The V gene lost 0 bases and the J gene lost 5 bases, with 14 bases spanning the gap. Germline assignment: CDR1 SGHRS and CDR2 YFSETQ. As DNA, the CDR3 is TGCGCCAGCAGCTTGGCGGTAGTAGCGCAGACCGGGGAGCTGTTTTTT. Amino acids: CASSLAVVAQTGELFF.

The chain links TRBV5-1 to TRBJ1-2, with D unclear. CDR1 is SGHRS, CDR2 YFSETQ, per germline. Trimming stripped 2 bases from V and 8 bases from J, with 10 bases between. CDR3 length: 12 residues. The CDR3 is CASSFEGFGYTF. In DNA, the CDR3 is TGCGCCAGCAGCTTTGAGGGTTTCGGCTACACCTTC.

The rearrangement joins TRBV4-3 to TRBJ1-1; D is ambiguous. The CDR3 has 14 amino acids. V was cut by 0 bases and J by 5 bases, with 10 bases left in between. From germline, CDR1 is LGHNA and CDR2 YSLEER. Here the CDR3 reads CASSQDYGRTEAFF. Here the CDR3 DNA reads TGCGCCAGCAGCCAAGATTATGGGCGGACTGAAGCTTTCTTT.

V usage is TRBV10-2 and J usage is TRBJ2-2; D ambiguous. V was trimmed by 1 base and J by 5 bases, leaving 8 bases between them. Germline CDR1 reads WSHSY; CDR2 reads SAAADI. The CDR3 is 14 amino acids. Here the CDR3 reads CASSELGRTGELFF. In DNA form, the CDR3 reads TGCGCCAGCAGTGAGTTAGGAAGAACCGGGGAGCTGTTTTTT.

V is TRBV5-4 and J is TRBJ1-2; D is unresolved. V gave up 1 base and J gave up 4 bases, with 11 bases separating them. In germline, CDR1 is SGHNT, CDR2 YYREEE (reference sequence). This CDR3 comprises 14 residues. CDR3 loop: CASSLKGSIYGYTF. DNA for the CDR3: TGTGCCAGCAGCTTGAAGGGTTCCATCTATGGCTACACCTTC.

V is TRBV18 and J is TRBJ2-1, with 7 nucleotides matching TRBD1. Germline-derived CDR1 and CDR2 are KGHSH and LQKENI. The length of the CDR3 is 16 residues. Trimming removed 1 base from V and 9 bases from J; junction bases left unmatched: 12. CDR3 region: CASSPRRGGEGPEQFF. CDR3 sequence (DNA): TGTGCCAGCTCACCACGTCGAGGGGGCGAGGGTCCTGAGCAGTTCTTC.